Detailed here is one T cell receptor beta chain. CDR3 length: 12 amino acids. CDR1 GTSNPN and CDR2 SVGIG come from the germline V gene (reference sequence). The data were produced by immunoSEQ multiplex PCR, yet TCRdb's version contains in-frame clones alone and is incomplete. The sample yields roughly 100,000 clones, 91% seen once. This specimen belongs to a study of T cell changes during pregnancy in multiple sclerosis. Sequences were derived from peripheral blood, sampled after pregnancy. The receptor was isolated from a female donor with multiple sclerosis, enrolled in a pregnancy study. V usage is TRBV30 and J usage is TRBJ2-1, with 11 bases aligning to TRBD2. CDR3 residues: CLAGGPYNEQFF. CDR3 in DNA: TGTCTAGCGGGGGGACCCTACAATGAGCAGTTCTTC.